This TCR beta chain appears in the sequencing data of a study of blood T cell repertoires in COVID-19. This table comes from immunoSEQ multiplex PCR, and its TCRdb copy is limited to in-frame clones, with some not included. The top ten hold about 3.2% of the sample, which has some 150,000 clones, 75% to 80% seen once. Germline V gene sequence: CDR1 KGHSH, CDR2 LQKENI. Trimming at V came to 5 bases and at J to 3 bases, leaving 5 bases not matched to a gene. The CDR3 extends over 14 amino acids. The genes are TRBV18 and TRBJ2-7; 9 bases align to TRBD1. Sample: PBMCs or T cells enriched from blood (not recorded which). The source is a woman aged 45-65 years who had recovered from COVID-19. CDR3 nucleotide sequence: TGTGCCAGCTCAACCGGACAGGGGATCTACGAGCAGTACTTC. Translated: CASSTGQGIYEQYF. The full variable domain, with the rest looked up from reference TRBV18 and TRBJ2-7, is NAGVMQNPRHLVRRRGQEARLRCSPMKGHSHVYWYRQLPEEGLKFMVYLQKENIIDESGMPKERFSAEFPKEGPSILRIQQVVRGDSAAYFCASSTGQGIYEQYFGPGTRLTVT.